Below, 27 T cell receptor beta chains from the same sample are listed, as sequenced in a study of OX40 agonist ivuxolimab in advanced cancers. Sequencing used immunoSEQ multiplex PCR; TCRdb keeps in-frame clones, though not all of them. The table includes about 52,000 clones, about nine tenths detected once. Sample: CD4+ or CD8+ T cells sorted from blood, taken in a trial of the OX40 agonist ivuxolimab. The receptors here all came from an adult with an advanced solid tumor such as melanoma, head and neck, liver or kidney cancer.

V is TRBV6-5 and J is TRBJ2-3, with D tentatively TRBD1 or TRBD2 (6 bases each). Between the trimmed V and J ends, which lost 1 base and 5 bases, there was a span of 10 bases. CDR1 and CDR2 (germline): MNHEY, SVGAGI. CDR3 length equals 14 residues. CDR3 in amino acids: CASSYYGGEDTQYF. CDR3 DNA sequence: TGTGCCAGCAGTTACTACGGGGGCGAAGATACGCAGTATTTT.

The chain joins TRBV5-6 to TRBJ2-3, with D perhaps TRBD1 or TRBD2 (5 bases each). CDR1 and CDR2 from the germline V gene are SGHDT and YYEEEE. The CDR3 spans 15 residues. V lost 5 bases and J 1 base, leaving 14 bases between the germline ends. CDR3 protein: CASRRGAAGTDTQYF. The CDR3 bases are TGTGCCAGCAGAAGGGGAGCCGCAGGCACAGATACGCAGTATTTT.

The J gene is TRBJ2-7, the V gene TRBV5-4; D may be TRBD2 (6 bases). The CDR3 loop spans 12 amino acids. Trimming removed 4 bases at V and 6 bases at J, with 11 bases between. CDR1 SGHNT and CDR2 YYREEE come from the germline V gene (reference sequence). DNA for the CDR3: TGTGCCAGCAGCCGGGGACTGGGCGAGCAGTACTTC. Protein sequence: CASSRGLGEQYF.

J is TRBJ2-3 and V is TRBV9; D call uncertain. The CDR3 length is 17 residues. The ends were cut back, 0 bases at V and 2 bases at J, with 16 bases in the middle. Germline CDR1 SGDLS, CDR2 YYNGEE. The CDR3 region has the DNA TGTGCCAGCAGCGTAGCCGAGAGTTCGGGCCCCACAGATACGCAGTATTTT. This translates into CASSVAESSGPTDTQYF.

The genes are TRBV4-1 and TRBJ1-1; possible D gene TRBD1, 5 bases. This CDR3 has 14 amino acids. Between the trimmed V and J ends, which lost 2 bases and 2 bases, there was a span of 9 bases. Germline CDR1 and CDR2: MGHRA and YSYEKL. The CDR3 DNA follows: TGCGCCAGCAGCCAACCGGGGCACAACACTGAAGCTTTCTTT. It yields the protein CASSQPGHNTEAFF.

CDR3 amino acids: CASSPLDRGQHTQYF. CDR3 DNA: TGCGCCAGCAGCCCCTTGGACAGAGGACAACATACGCAGTATTTT. The V and J genes are TRBV5-1 and TRBJ2-3, with D possibly matching TRBD1 (6 bases). CDR1 is SGHRS, CDR2 YFSETQ, per germline. The CDR3 covers 15 residues. The V end lost 4 bases, the J end lost 7 bases, and 19 bases lay between the germline ends.

This clone was counted once. V is TRBV7-9 and J is TRBJ2-1, with D perhaps TRBD2 (5 bases). This CDR3 has 13 amino acids. Looked up from germline, CDR1 is SEHNR and CDR2 is FQNEAQ (reference sequence). Between the trimmed V and J ends, which lost 5 bases and 7 bases, there was a span of 12 bases. CDR3 sequence reads: CASSLDEGNEQFF. The CDR3 nucleotides read TGTGCCAGCAGCCTCGATGAGGGAAATGAGCAGTTCTTC.

V and J are TRBV7-6 and TRBJ2-7; TRBD1 agrees at 9 bases. CDR3 length: 14 amino acids. After removal of 5 bases from V and 4 bases from J, the junction contained 6 bases not matched to a gene. Germline V CDR1 and CDR2: SGHVS, FNYEAQ. The CDR3 reads CASSIQGAQYEQYF. CDR3 sequence (DNA): TGTGCCAGCAGCATACAGGGGGCGCAATACGAGCAGTACTTC.

This clone was recorded only once. The chain links TRBV5-1 to TRBJ1-1; tentatively, D is TRBD1 (5 bases). From germline, CDR1 is SGHRS and CDR2 YFSETQ. The CDR3 covers 15 residues. Trimming shortened V by 2 bases and J by 0 bases, and 11 bases separated the two germline ends. DNA for the CDR3: TGCGCCAGCAGCTTTAGACAGCCGATGAACACTGAAGCTTTCTTT. It specifies CASSFRQPMNTEAFF.

J is TRBJ1-6 and V is TRBV5-6, with D possibly matching TRBD1 (6 bases). V dropped 1 base and J dropped 9 bases, with 11 bases sitting between them. Per germline, CDR1 SGHDT and CDR2 YYEEEE. The CDR3 spans 14 residues. The CDR3 DNA follows: TGTGCCAGCAGCTTGCAGGGGTCAGCTTCACCCCTCCACTTT. Translation: CASSLQGSASPLHF.

CDR3 nucleotide sequence: TGCGCCAGCAGCTCCCGGGACTACTACGAGCAGTACTTC. It translates to CASSSRDYYEQYF. J is TRBJ2-7 and V is TRBV5-1; 7 bases are shared with TRBD2. This CDR3 region has 13 residues. Germline CDR1 SGHRS, CDR2 YFSETQ. Trimming took 3 bases from V and 3 from J; bases not matched to a gene: 3.

V usage is TRBV29-1 and J usage is TRBJ2-1; 8 nucleotides align to TRBD1. CDR3 length equals 13 residues. V lost 7 bases and J lost 6; bases outside the gene matches: 8. Germline V gene lookup returns CDR1 SQVTM and CDR2 ANQGSEA. This CDR3 is CSAKPGQANEQFF. The DNA for the CDR3 is TGCAGCGCGAAACCGGGACAGGCCAATGAGCAGTTCTTC.

This chain uses TRBV5-4 with TRBJ2-7; the D gene could be TRBD1 or TRBD2 (5 bases each). The CDR3 is 17 residues long. Trimming removed 2 bases from V and 2 bases from J, with 20 bases in between. Germline V lookup: CDR1 SGHNT, CDR2 YYREEE (reference sequence). The CDR3 DNA is TGTGCCAGCAGCTTTGGCCAAAGGTGGGGGTATACCTACGAGCAGTACTTC. It encodes CASSFGQRWGYTYEQYF. Complete variable domain (other parts from reference TRBV5-4 and TRBJ2-7): ETGVTQSPTHLIKTRGQQVTLRCSSQSGHNTVSWYQQALGQGPQFIFQYYREEENGRGNFPPRFSGLQFPNYSSELNVNALELDDSALYLCASSFGQRWGYTYEQYFGPGTRLTVT.

This sequence joins TRBV4-3 and TRBJ2-2, with D possibly matching TRBD1 (6 bases). V lost 2 bases and J 4 bases, leaving 14 bases between the germline ends. CDR3 length: 16 residues. Germline V gene lookup returns CDR1 LGHNA and CDR2 YSLEER. The CDR3 loop reads CASSQFRDTFTGELFF. DNA for the CDR3: TGCGCCAGCAGCCAATTCCGGGACACCTTCACCGGGGAGCTGTTTTTT.

This clone was seen only a few times. V gene TRBV7-6 combines with J gene TRBJ2-7; D possibly corresponds to TRBD2 (6 bases). Germline assignment: CDR1 SGHVS and CDR2 FNYEAQ. The CDR3 covers 14 residues. Trimming pared 1 base from V and 6 bases from J, leaving 13 bases between. This CDR3 reads CASSLELRGSEQYF. CDR3 nucleotides: TGTGCCAGCAGCTTAGAACTCCGGGGGAGCGAGCAGTACTTC. Using reference TRBV7-6 and TRBJ2-7 for the parts outside the CDR3, the full variable domain is GAGVSQSPRYKVTKRGQDVALRCDPISGHVSLYWYRQALGQGPEFLTYFNYEAQQDKSGLPNDRFSAERPEGSISTLTIQRTEQRDSAMYRCASSLELRGSEQYFGPGTRLTVT.

The rearrangement joins TRBV4-3 to TRBJ1-4, with D possibly matching TRBD1 (6 bases). The CDR3 has 16 residues. Trimming removed 0 bases from V and 3 bases from J, with 11 bases in between. Germline V gene lookup returns CDR1 LGHNA and CDR2 YSLEER. The CDR3 is CASSQDRWTANEKLFF. CDR3 coding DNA: TGCGCCAGCAGCCAAGATCGCTGGACAGCTAATGAAAAACTGTTTTTT.

The genes are TRBV5-1 and TRBJ2-2; TRBD1 aligns across 10 bases. The germline V gene encodes CDR1 SGHRS and CDR2 YFSETQ. There are 17 residues in the CDR3. The V and J ends lost 1 base and 4 bases, in that order; junction bases with no gene match: 7. The CDR3 is CASSLTGQGTSTGELFF. The CDR3, as DNA: TGCGCCAGCAGCTTGACGGGACAGGGGACAAGCACCGGGGAGCTGTTTTTT. The full variable domain, rest sourced from reference TRBV5-1 and TRBJ2-2, is KAGVTQTPRYLIKTRGQQVTLSCSPISGHRSVSWYQQTPGQGLQFLFEYFSETQRNKGNFPGRFSGRQFSNSRSEMNVSTLELGDSALYLCASSLTGQGTSTGELFFGEGSRLTVL.

V usage is TRBV9 and J usage is TRBJ2-1; D is ambiguous. Per germline, CDR1 SGDLS and CDR2 YYNGEE. The CDR3 length is 14 residues. The V and J ends lost 6 bases and 1 base respectively, with 11 bases between them. This CDR3 is CASTPLRSYNEQFF. In DNA form, the CDR3 reads TGTGCCAGCACTCCCCTTAGGTCCTACAATGAGCAGTTCTTC. Full variable domain (rest looked up from reference TRBV9 and TRBJ2-1): DSGVTQTPKHLITATGQRVTLRCSPRSGDLSVYWYQQSLDQGLQFLIQYYNGEERAKGNILERFSAQQFPDLHSELNLSSLELGDSALYFCASTPLRSYNEQFFGPGTRLTVL.

The chain uses TRBV10-1 and TRBJ1-1; the match to TRBD1 covers 8 bases. CDR1 is WNHNN, CDR2 SYGVQD, per germline (reference sequence). The CDR3 has 14 amino acids. V was pared by 0 bases and J by 7 bases, with 4 bases of the junction left unmatched. In DNA, the CDR3 is TGCGCCAGCAGTGAGTCTACAGGGGGGGTTGAAGCTTTCTTT. Translation: CASSESTGGVEAFF.

The rearrangement uses TRBV4-3 and TRBJ1-1, with D perhaps matching TRBD1 (6 bases). CDR1 and CDR2 (germline): LGHNA, YSLEER. The ends were cut back, 0 bases at V and 3 bases at J, with 11 bases in the middle. The CDR3 length is 15 residues. CDR3 sequence (DNA): TGCGCCAGCAGCCAAGACCTCTCAGGGGACACTGAAGCTTTCTTT. Its translation is CASSQDLSGDTEAFF.

In its sample, this clone was seen once. The chain is built from TRBV4-1 and TRBJ2-5; TRBD1 is a possible D gene (5 bases). Germline CDR1 is MGHRA and CDR2 is YSYEKL. CDR3 length: 14 residues. The V end lost 0 bases, the J end lost 3 bases, and 8 bases lay between the germline ends. The CDR3 nucleotides read TGCGCCAGCAGCCAAGAGGTACAGGAAGAGACCCAGTACTTC. As protein: CASSQEVQEETQYF.

The chain combines TRBV6-5 with TRBJ1-1; TRBD1 is a possible D gene (5 bases). CDR1 is MNHEY, CDR2 SVGAGI, per germline. The CDR3 length is 12 residues. Trimming cost V 5 bases and J 13 bases, with 17 bases left between them. CDR3 in DNA: TGTGCCAGCAGTCCAGCAGAAGGGGAGCTTTTCTTT. Translation: CASSPAEGELFF.

The chain couples TRBV30 to TRBJ2-7; 7 nucleotides align to TRBD2. The length of the CDR3 is 13 residues. CDR1 is GTSNPN and CDR2 is SVGIG in the germline V gene (reference sequence). The V gene end was trimmed by 1 base and the J gene end by 5 bases; junction bases not matched to a gene: 5. The CDR3 sequence is CAWSEGGKDEQYF. Here the CDR3 DNA reads TGTGCCTGGAGTGAGGGAGGGAAGGACGAGCAGTACTTC.

The rearrangement joins TRBV5-6 to TRBJ2-3; unclear D gene. This CDR3 is built from 12 residues. The V and J ends lost 2 bases and 9 bases respectively, with 10 bases between them. Germline assignment: CDR1 SGHDT and CDR2 YYEEEE. CDR3 region: CASSFLGGTQYF. The CDR3, as DNA: TGTGCCAGCAGCTTTCTGGGTGGGACGCAGTATTTT.

The rearrangement joins TRBV6-1 to TRBJ2-1; no definite D call. V lost 1 base to trimming and J lost 0 bases, with 10 bases between them. CDR1 is MNHNS, CDR2 SASEGT, per germline. The CDR3 is made up of 16 amino acids. The CDR3 DNA reads as TGTGCCAGCAGTGAAGACGGTGAGAGCTCCTACAATGAGCAGTTCTTC. The encoded protein is CASSEDGESSYNEQFF.

This sequence joins TRBV5-1 and TRBJ2-1, with 7 bases that match TRBD1. Germline V gene data show CDR1 as SGHRS and CDR2 as YFSETQ. The CDR3 runs 15 residues. Trimming cost V 0 bases and J 5 bases; bases outside gene matches: 5. The CDR3 nucleotides are TGCGCCAGCAGCTTGGGACAGGGCGGCGACAATGAGCAGTTCTTC. Translation: CASSLGQGGDNEQFF.

The chain links TRBV6-1 to TRBJ2-7; 9 bases line up with TRBD1. The CDR3 spans 14 residues. The V gene end was trimmed by 6 bases and the J gene end by 5 bases; junction bases not matched to a gene: 8. The germline V gene encodes CDR1 MNHNS and CDR2 SASEGT. CDR3 DNA sequence: TGTGCCAGCAGGATTGGGACAGGGTTCCACGAGCAGTACTTC. As protein: CASRIGTGFHEQYF.